This is a list of T cell receptor beta chains from one sample in a study of CD8+ T cells in alopecia areata. Repertoires were generated with immunoSEQ multiplex PCR, while TCRdb's copy carries only in-frame clones and drops some. The sample lists about 270,000 clones; about 62% were seen once. This specimen consisted of CD4+ T cells sorted from blood, obtained at roughly week 52, from a patient treated with tofacitinib. These receptors were obtained from a human donor with alopecia areata. The CDR3 runs from the conserved cysteine through the conserved F or W. A D gene is named only where the DNA matches it firmly. Expanded clones get a size class; other rows say once, few or many, or leave the size out.

D gene	J gene	clone size	CDR3 length	V gene	CDR3 protein	CDR3 DNA
TRBD1	TRBJ2-1	.	13	TRBV29-1	CSAGTGVANEQFF	TGCAGCGCTGGGACAGGGGTGGCCAATGAGCAGTTCTTC
.	TRBJ1-6	.	12	TRBV19	CASSARNSPLHF	TGTGCCAGTAGTGCCAGGAATTCACCCCTCCACTTT
.	TRBJ2-5	.	14	TRBV5-4	CASSLTQGRETQYF	TGTGCCAGCAGCTTAACCCAGGGGAGGGAGACCCAGTACTTC
.	TRBJ1-1	few	14	TRBV7-8	CASSRDSSRTEAFF	TGTGCCAGCAGCAGAGACAGCTCCCGGACTGAAGCTTTCTTT
.	TRBJ2-3	.	14	TRBV5-1	CASSFGRGPDTQYF	TGCGCCAGCAGCTTTGGCAGGGGACCAGATACGCAGTATTTT
.	TRBJ1-2	.	17	TRBV23-1	CASSQSVRWGVNYGYTF	TGCGCCAGCAGTCAATCGGTAAGGTGGGGGGTTAACTATGGCTACACCTTC
.	TRBJ2-1	.	14	TRBV14	CASSQASATLEQFF	TGTGCCAGCAGCCAAGCTTCGGCCACCCTTGAGCAGTTCTTC
.	TRBJ2-5	few	13	TRBV30	CAWSLGLQETQYF	TGTGCCTGGAGTCTTGGACTGCAAGAGACCCAGTACTTC
.	TRBJ1-2	.	14	TRBV30	CAWSTITVRYGYTF	TGTGCCTGGAGTACCATCACGGTGCGCTATGGCTACACCTTC
TRBD1	TRBJ2-5	.	14	TRBV5-1	CASSGGQAVETQYF	TGCGCCAGCAGCGGAGGACAGGCCGTAGAGACCCAGTACTTC
.	TRBJ2-5	few	12	TRBV5-4	CASSLAGGAQYF	TGTGCCAGCAGCTTGGCCGGCGGGGCCCAGTACTTC
.	TRBJ2-1	few	15	TRBV6-5	CAGPFETSSYNEQFF	TGTGCCGGGCCCTTTGAGACTAGCTCCTACAATGAGCAGTTCTTC
.	TRBJ2-1	.	15	TRBV10-3	CAISEPRPSYNEQFF	TGTGCCATCAGTGAGCCCCGCCCTTCCTACAATGAGCAGTTCTTC
.	TRBJ2-1	.	11	TRBV29-1	CSGAGYNEQFF	TGCAGCGGTGCAGGATACAATGAGCAGTTCTTC
.	TRBJ2-3	few	15	TRBV10-3	CAIRPDRSSTDTQYF	TGTGCCATCAGACCCGACAGAAGTAGCACAGATACGCAGTATTTT
.	TRBJ2-1	few	11	TRBV30	CAWSENNEQFF	TGTGCCTGGAGTGAAAACAATGAGCAGTTCTTC
TRBD1	TRBJ2-1	.	12	TRBV29-1	CSVRDRDYEQFF	TGCAGCGTCCGGGACAGGGACTATGAGCAGTTCTTC
.	TRBJ2-5	.	11	TRBV7-2	CASSRQETQYF	TGTGCCAGCAGCCGCCAAGAGACCCAGTACTTC
.	TRBJ1-4	.	13	TRBV27	CASSPQPNEKLFF	TGTGCCAGCAGTCCCCAGCCTAATGAAAAACTGTTTTTT
TRBD1	TRBJ1-1	.	13	TRBV29-1	CSVGQGAWTEAFF	TGCAGCGTTGGCCAGGGGGCTTGGACTGAAGCTTTCTTT
TRBD1	TRBJ2-7	.	14	TRBV9	CASSVAQGDYEQYF	TGTGCCAGCAGCGTAGCTCAGGGGGACTACGAGCAGTACTTC
.	TRBJ2-5	.	14	TRBV23-1	CASSPTSRQETQYF	TGCGCCAGCAGTCCGACTAGTCGACAAGAGACCCAGTACTTC
.	TRBJ1-1	.	14	TRBV5-1	CASSLDRSGTEAFF	TGCGCCAGCAGCCTCGACAGGTCCGGCACTGAAGCTTTCTTT
.	TRBJ1-2	few	13	TRBV7-9	CASSLAGHYGYTF	TGTGCCAGCAGCTTAGCCGGACACTATGGCTACACCTTC
.	TRBJ2-7	.	14	TRBV5-1	CASSLGRGWYEQYF	TGCGCCAGCAGCTTGGGCAGGGGCTGGTACGAGCAGTACTTC
.	TRBJ1-2	.	13	TRBV5-1	CASSLSTGYGYTF	TGCGCCAGCAGCCTCTCGACAGGCTATGGCTACACCTTC
.	TRBJ1-2	.	14	TRBV7-9	CASSPLGGAHGYTF	TGTGCCAGCAGCCCGCTCGGAGGGGCCCATGGCTACACCTTC
.	TRBJ2-7	once	11	TRBV29-1	CSVGTAYEQYF	TGCAGCGTTGGGACTGCCTACGAGCAGTACTTC
.	TRBJ2-2	.	12	TRBV29-1	CSATGPTGELFF	TGCAGCGCTACAGGTCCCACCGGGGAGCTGTTTTTT
.	TRBJ2-5	few	13	TRBV5-4	CASSLWQQETQYF	TGTGCCAGCAGCTTGTGGCAGCAAGAGACCCAGTACTTC
.	TRBJ2-5	.	13	TRBV12-5	CASGEGPQETQYF	TGTGCTAGTGGTGAAGGCCCCCAAGAGACCCAGTACTTC
.	TRBJ2-1	.	18	TRBV9	CASSATPQGGNLYNEQFF	TGTGCCAGCAGCGCAACACCTCAAGGGGGGAATTTATACAATGAGCAGTTCTTC
TRBD2	TRBJ2-7	.	15	TRBV6-6	CASSSPLAGSYEQYF	TGTGCCAGCAGTTCCCCACTAGCGGGGTCCTACGAGCAGTACTTC
.	TRBJ1-6	.	15	TRBV7-2	CASSLGNSYNSPLHF	TGTGCCAGCAGCTTAGGAAACAGCTATAATTCACCCCTCCACTTT
.	TRBJ2-2	.	13	TRBV7-7	CASSPVGTGELFF	TGTGCTAGCAGCCCCGTGGGCACCGGGGAGCTGTTTTTT
TRBD1	TRBJ2-5	.	13	TRBV30	CAYARDSRETQYF	TGTGCCTACGCCAGGGACAGCCGGGAGACCCAGTACTTC
.	TRBJ2-2	.	15	TRBV27	CASSPGASNTGELFF	TGTGCCAGCAGCCCCGGGGCCTCGAACACCGGGGAGCTGTTTTTT
.	TRBJ2-2	once	16	TRBV4-3	CASSQMGTSSTGELFF	TGCGCCAGCAGCCAGATGGGGACCTCGAGCACCGGGGAGCTGTTTTTT
.	TRBJ1-2	.	16	TRBV4-1	CASSPSEQGFDYGYTF	TGCGCCAGCAGCCCCTCGGAGCAGGGGTTCGACTATGGCTACACCTTC
TRBD1	TRBJ2-7	once	14	TRBV9	CASSVRDRGGEQYF	TGTGCCAGCAGCGTAAGGGACAGGGGCGGCGAGCAGTACTTC
TRBD1	TRBJ1-1	.	13	TRBV29-1	CSVEDVTGGEAFF	TGCAGCGTTGAAGATGTCACAGGGGGGGAAGCTTTCTTT
.	TRBJ1-2	few	15	TRBV11-2	CASSLARGPHYGYTF	TGTGCCAGCAGCTTAGCCCGGGGACCGCACTATGGCTACACCTTC
.	TRBJ2-2	few	14	TRBV18	CASSLVRDTGELFF	TGTGCCAGCTCACTGGTGCGGGACACCGGGGAGCTGTTTTTT
.	TRBJ1-1	.	14	TRBV7-2	CASSLVAGNTEAFF	TGTGCCAGCAGCTTAGTCGCGGGGAACACTGAAGCTTTCTTT
TRBD1	TRBJ2-7	.	15	TRBV5-1	CASRPDRGSSYEQYF	TGCGCCAGCAGACCGGACAGGGGTTCCTCCTACGAGCAGTACTTC
TRBD2	TRBJ2-3	once	15	TRBV5-1	CASSVRGSDTDTQYF	TGCGCCAGCAGCGTGCGGGGGTCTGACACAGATACGCAGTATTTT
.	TRBJ1-1	.	13	TRBV9	CASSVGMNTEAFF	TGTGCCAGCAGCGTAGGAATGAACACTGAAGCTTTCTTT
TRBD1	TRBJ1-6	.	14	TRBV5-1	CASSLDRGFSPLHF	TGCGCCAGCAGCTTGGACAGGGGATTTTCACCCCTCCACTTT
.	TRBJ2-1	.	14	TRBV5-6	CASSLVAGVGEQFF	TGTGCCAGCAGCTTGGTGGCCGGTGTGGGTGAGCAGTTCTTC
.	TRBJ2-1	few	17	TRBV21-1	CASSSPGGTVSYNEQFF	TGTGCCAGCAGCTCCCCGGGGGGCACGGTGTCCTACAATGAGCAGTTCTTC